These 21 T cell receptor beta chains originate from one sample sequenced in a study of graft-versus-host responses after intestinal transplantation. Which antigens these TCRs recognize remains unknown. This table comes from immunoSEQ multiplex PCR, and its TCRdb copy is limited to in-frame clones, with some not included. The sample carries approximately 71,000 clones, about 90% recorded once. The sample here was unstimulated CD8+ T cells sorted from spleen or lymph node cells, taken before intestinal transplant. These TCRs come from a human donor who received an intestinal transplant.

The chain couples TRBV27 to TRBJ2-1; TRBD2 agrees at 16 bases. This CDR3 contains 15 residues. V shed 6 bases and J 7 bases; nucleotides not matched to a gene: 3. Germline CDR1 reads MNHEY; CDR2 reads SMNVEV (reference sequence). The CDR3 region has the DNA TGTGCCAGCAGGGGACTAGCGGGGGGGCTAAATGAGCAGTTCTTC. This sequence encodes CASRGLAGGLNEQFF.

The chain recombines TRBV28 with TRBJ2-3, with D perhaps TRBD2 (5 bases). This CDR3 contains 16 residues. In germline, CDR1 is MDHEN, CDR2 SYDVKM. The V end lost 5 bases, the J end lost 0 bases, and 15 bases lay between the germline ends. This chain's CDR3 is CASSATGRTSTDTQYF. CDR3 bases: TGTGCCAGCAGTGCTACGGGCAGGACTAGCACAGATACGCAGTATTTT.

The V gene is TRBV7-8, the J gene TRBJ1-2; 9 bases match TRBD1. The CDR3 is 19 residues long. Germline V gene lookup returns CDR1 SGHVS and CDR2 FQNEAQ. The V gene end was trimmed by 0 bases and the J gene end by 1 base; junction bases not matched to a gene: 12. CDR3 residues: CASSLALVGTGNVNYGYTF. The CDR3 DNA reads TGTGCCAGCAGCTTAGCGCTCGTCGGGACAGGGAACGTTAACTATGGCTACACCTTC.

The rearrangement links TRBV28 to TRBJ1-1, with 7 positions matching TRBD1. The CDR3 is made up of 12 amino acids. Germline V gene data show CDR1 as MDHEN and CDR2 as SYDVKM. V trimming: 8 bases; J trimming: 5 bases; junction bases outside the gene matches: 5. Here the CDR3 DNA reads TGTGCCAGCTCGACAGGGAGGACTGAAGCTTTCTTT. This encodes CASSTGRTEAFF.

The chain employs TRBV4-2 and TRBJ2-3; 8 nucleotides line up with TRBD2. The CDR3 loop spans 15 amino acids. The ends lost 3 bases at V and 0 bases at J; junction bases unmatched: 2. Per the germline V gene, CDR1 is LGHNA and CDR2 is YNFKEQ. Here the CDR3 DNA reads TGTGCCAGCAGCCAGGAGCGGGGGAGCACAGATACGCAGTATTTT. Amino acid sequence: CASSQERGSTDTQYF.

The chain carries TRBV7-9 and TRBJ2-1, with 11 bases fitting TRBD2. V shed 4 bases, J shed 12 bases, and the junction held 14 bases outside the gene matches. CDR1 SEHNR and CDR2 FQNEAQ come from the germline V gene (reference sequence). The CDR3 runs 16 residues. The CDR3, as DNA: TGTGCCAGCAGCTCCACCGGACTAGCGGGCGTAGGATGGCAGTTCTTC. Its translation is CASSSTGLAGVGWQFF.

The chain is built from TRBV7-9 and TRBJ2-2; no clear D gene. The CDR3 sequence is 17 residues long. V lost 1 base, J lost 10 bases, and 22 bases lay in between. Germline V gene sequence: CDR1 SEHNR, CDR2 FQNEAQ (reference sequence). For the CDR3, the DNA is TGTGCCAGCAGCTTAGTTCGGTCAGAGCGTTTTCTCGAGGAGCTGTTTTTT. It is translated as CASSLVRSERFLEELFF.

This chain connects TRBV6-6 to TRBJ2-1; D possibly corresponds to TRBD1 (6 bases). The CDR3 totals 13 residues. Germline CDR1 MNHNY, CDR2 SVGAGI (reference sequence). Trimming cost V 8 bases and J 4 bases, with 12 bases left between them. The CDR3 DNA is TGTGCCAGCTTCCGGGACAATTACAATGAGCAGTTCTTC. Protein product: CASFRDNYNEQFF.

The V gene is TRBV4-2, the J gene TRBJ2-7; 8 bases line up with TRBD1. The length of the CDR3 is 15 residues. Looked up from germline, CDR1 is LGHNA and CDR2 is YNFKEQ. V dropped 4 bases and J dropped 3; count of bases not matched to a gene: 8. CDR3: CASSRQTGVDYEQYF. CDR3 DNA: TGTGCCAGCAGCCGACAGACAGGGGTTGACTACGAGCAGTACTTC.

Details on this clone: The sample contains more than one DNA sequence encoding this CDR3. The V and J genes are TRBV28 and TRBJ1-1; D unclear. Germline-derived CDR1 and CDR2 are MDHEN and SYDVKM. Trimming removed 3 bases at V and 0 bases at J, with 5 bases between. The CDR3 sequence is 13 residues long. CDR3 DNA: TGTGCCAGCAGTTTGTCGGTGAACACTGAAGCTTTCTTT. It encodes CASSLSVNTEAFF.

This sequence joins TRBV28 and TRBJ1-6, with unresolved D. V was trimmed by 6 bases and J by 5 bases, leaving 11 bases between them. The CDR3 sequence is 14 residues long. The V gene's germline CDR1 is MDHEN and CDR2 SYDVKM. In DNA, the CDR3 is TGTGCCAGCAGCCTAGACGGGAATAATTCACCCCTCCACTTT. Translation: CASSLDGNNSPLHF.

The chain combines TRBV7-1 with TRBJ1-2; D gene ambiguous. TRBV7-1 is an open reading frame whose function is uncertain. V lost 5 bases and J lost 4, with 23 bases in between. The CDR3 extends over 17 amino acids. The CDR3 DNA sequence: TGTGCCAGCAGCAGGCAGACTAACGAGGGAAAGACCTATGGCTACACCTTC. Amino acids: CASSRQTNEGKTYGYTF.

A single count supports this clone. The chain employs TRBV6-1 and TRBJ1-5; D not certain. V shed 2 bases and J shed 4 bases, with 6 bases lying between them. This CDR3 spans 13 amino acids. Germline-derived CDR1 and CDR2 are MNHNS and SASEGT. CDR3 in amino acids: CASSEWRNQPQHF. DNA of the CDR3: TGTGCCAGCAGTGAATGGCGGAATCAGCCCCAGCATTTT.

J is TRBJ2-7 and V is TRBV18; tentative D call: TRBD2 (5 bases). The CDR3 totals 16 residues. V gave up 5 bases and J gave up 2 bases, with 19 bases separating them. CDR1 is KGHSH and CDR2 is LQKENI in the germline V gene. CDR3 loop: CASSTDLPSKTYEQYF. As DNA, the CDR3 is TGTGCCAGCTCAACGGACTTACCCAGTAAAACCTACGAGCAGTACTTC.

The J gene is TRBJ1-2, the V gene TRBV7-2, with TRBD1 matching over 11 bases. The germline gives CDR1 SGHTA, CDR2 FQGNSA. CDR3 length: 16 amino acids. V shed 5 bases and J 2 bases; nucleotides not matched to a gene: 7. The CDR3 is CASSRTGGRINYGYTF. The CDR3 DNA reads TGTGCCAGCAGCCGGACAGGGGGCAGGATAAACTATGGCTACACCTTC.

The gene calls are TRBV28 and TRBJ2-7, with a possible D match to TRBD1 (6 bases). V was pared by 3 bases and J by 7 bases, with 13 bases between. The CDR3 is 13 residues long. The germline CDR1 and CDR2 sequences are MDHEN and SYDVKM. Here the CDR3 reads CASSLTGLWEQYF. The DNA of the CDR3 is TGTGCCAGCAGTTTGACAGGACTTTGGGAGCAGTACTTC.

The V and J genes are TRBV28 and TRBJ2-5; D gene uncertain. Trimming pared 4 bases from V and 2 bases from J, leaving 20 bases between. Germline CDR1 MDHEN, CDR2 SYDVKM. The length of the CDR3 is 17 residues. The CDR3, as DNA: TGTGCCAGCAGTTATCTCCTGTTGCAGTCCACGCAAGAGACCCAGTACTTC. It codes for CASSYLLLQSTQETQYF. The variable domain in full, with the rest retrieved from reference TRBV28 and TRBJ2-5, is DVKVTQSSRYLVKRTGEKVFLECVQDMDHENMFWYRQDPGLGLRLIYFSYDVKMKEKGDIPEGYSVSREKKERFSLILESASTNQTSMYLCASSYLLLQSTQETQYFGPGTRLLVL.

The chain recombines TRBV7-9 with TRBJ2-6; the D is unclear. Germline values: CDR1 SEHNR, CDR2 FQNEAQ (reference sequence). V lost 1 base, J lost 1 base, and 8 bases lay in between. The CDR3 totals 16 residues. The CDR3 protein is CASSLGDPSGANVLTF. As DNA, the CDR3 is TGTGCCAGCAGCTTAGGAGATCCTTCTGGGGCCAACGTCCTGACTTTC. The whole variable domain, remainder taken from reference TRBV7-9 and TRBJ2-6, is DTGVSQNPRHKITKRGQNVTFRCDPISEHNRLYWYRQTLGQGPEFLTYFQNEAQLEKSRLLSDRFSAERPKGSFSTLEIQRTEQGDSAMYLCASSLGDPSGANVLTFGAGSRLTVL.

V usage is TRBV5-6 and J usage is TRBJ2-7; tentatively, D is TRBD2 (6 bases). CDR3 length: 14 amino acids. Germline loops: CDR1 SGHDT, CDR2 YYEEEE. Trimming took 7 bases from V and 4 from J, leaving 18 bases between them. As DNA, the CDR3 is TGTGCCAGCGAAGGACGCGGGACCGGGTACGAGCAGTACTTC. Translation: CASEGRGTGYEQYF.

The chain combines TRBV5-1 with TRBJ2-6; the match to TRBD1 covers 10 bases. Germline V gene lookup returns CDR1 SGHRS and CDR2 YFSETQ. V shed 5 bases, J shed 3 bases, and the junction held 8 bases outside the gene matches. The CDR3 totals 17 residues. CDR3 coding DNA: TGCGCCAGCAGAGGAGACAGGGGGCTAGGTGGGGCCAACGTCCTGACTTTC. This codes for CASRGDRGLGGANVLTF.

The chain combines TRBV28 with TRBJ1-1, with 11 bases lining up with TRBD1. CDR3 length equals 16 residues. J was trimmed by 6 bases and V by 6 bases; bases with no gene match: 12. Per germline, CDR1 MDHEN and CDR2 SYDVKM. CDR3 bases: TGTGCCAGCAGACCGGGACAGGGGGAAGTTGACGCTGAAGCTTTCTTT. Protein sequence: CASRPGQGEVDAEAFF.